The clone carrying this T cell receptor (beta chain) turned up a few times. Its antigen is unidentified. The entry originates in a study of T cell repertoires in cytomegalovirus infection. As for the study in general: Recently identified HLA-C-restricted CMV epitopes were among the peptides used. Carrying CMV and the relevant HLA type showed in public TCR beta signatures.

TCRdb reprocessed the reads with MiXCR, giving one entry per CDR3 protein. The data show approximately 76,000 distinct CDR3 sequences, under 30% seen once. Trimming stripped 0 bases from V and 4 bases from J, with 19 bases between. The CDR3 is 17 amino acids. Germline V gene sequence: CDR1 SGHRS, CDR2 YFSETQ. The chain uses TRBV5-1 and TRBJ1-1, with D perhaps TRBD1 (6 bases). This specimen consisted of CD8+ T cells from cultured PBMCs, obtained from culture after CMV antigen stimulation. This clonotype was sampled from a human donor in good health (CMV status not recorded). Some clones in this sample may be carry-over from other donors' samples. DNA for the CDR3: TGCGCCAGCAGCTTGGGGATGGGGCAGGGGCAGGTCACTGAAGCTTTCTTT. Translation: CASSLGMGQGQVTEAFF.